The clone carrying this T cell receptor (beta chain) was seen repeatedly, ten times or more. With 5 bases clipped from V and 0 bases from J, the junction kept 6 bases outside the gene matches. Germline V gene data show CDR1 as SEHNR and CDR2 as FQNEAQ (reference sequence). The CDR3 covers 16 residues. This record comes from a study of identical twins. TCRdb ran MiXCR on the 5' RACE reads and lists one entry per CDR3 protein. Counted here are 570,000 or so distinct CDR3 sequences, 9.6% occurring once; the ten biggest clones make up 3%. The sample was also reused in another study, on yellow fever vaccine responses in identical twins.

V usage is TRBV7-9 and J usage is TRBJ2-1; 8 nucleotides match TRBD2. Sequencing input: PBMCs. The receptor's source is a woman aged 18 to 35 in good health. CDR3 sequence (DNA): TGTGCCAGCAGCGGGCTAAGCGGGAGCTCCTACAATGAGCAGTTCTTC. Protein sequence: CASSGLSGSSYNEQFF.